This T cell receptor (beta chain) was sequenced during a study of control samples from healthy donors and cancer patients. Clones were read by immunoSEQ multiplex PCR, and TCRdb kept only the in-frame ones, dropping some. The sample contains about 160,000 clones, roughly 90% of which appear only once. The germline V gene has CDR1 SGHTA and CDR2 FQGNSA. Trimming took 1 base from V and 1 from J, leaving 10 bases between them. The CDR3 has 15 amino acids. The V call is TRBV7-2, the J call TRBJ1-2; a weak D match, TRBD1 (5 bases). This TCR came from a man between 25 and 39 years old in good health. The sequenced sample was blood. CDR3 sequence (DNA): TGTGCCAGCAGCTTAGGGGGGAGCGGTAACTATGGCTACACCTTC. This translates into CASSLGGSGNYGYTF.